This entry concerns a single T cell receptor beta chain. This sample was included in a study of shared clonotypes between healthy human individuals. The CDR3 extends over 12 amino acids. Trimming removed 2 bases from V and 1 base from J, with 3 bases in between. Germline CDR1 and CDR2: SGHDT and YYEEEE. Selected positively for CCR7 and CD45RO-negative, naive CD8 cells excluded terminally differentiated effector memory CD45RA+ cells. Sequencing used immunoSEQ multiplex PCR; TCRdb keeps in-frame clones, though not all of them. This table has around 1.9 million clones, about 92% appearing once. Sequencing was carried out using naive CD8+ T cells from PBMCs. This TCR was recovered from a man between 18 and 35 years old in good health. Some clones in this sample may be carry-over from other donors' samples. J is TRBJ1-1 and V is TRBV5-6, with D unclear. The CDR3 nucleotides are TGTGCCAGCAGCTTTAAGAACACTGAAGCTTTCTTT. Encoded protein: CASSFKNTEAFF.